A single sample gave rise to the 19 T cell receptor beta chains below, sequenced in a study of breast tumors, draining lymph nodes, adjacent tissues. TCRdb analysed the multiplex PCR reads with MiXCR anew, one entry per CDR3 protein. The sample contains approximately 40,000 distinct CDR3 sequences, just over 35% of which appear only once. Sample: breast tumor tissue. The receptors originated from a female donor with breast cancer. Some clones in this sample may be carry-over from other donors' samples.

This clonotype was detected ten times or more. The rearrangement links TRBV2 to TRBJ2-1; 9 bases are a match to TRBD2. From germline, CDR1 is SNHLY and CDR2 FYNNEI. Losses at the gene ends were 3 bases for V and 6 bases for J; bases not matched to a gene: 9. The CDR3 loop spans 16 amino acids. The CDR3 here is CASSDWGGRAANEQFF. The CDR3 DNA reads as TGTGCCAGCAGTGATTGGGGCGGGAGGGCCGCCAATGAGCAGTTCTTC.

This clonotype was observed at least ten times. J is TRBJ2-3 and V is TRBV2, with a possible D match to TRBD1 (8 bases). The germline gives CDR1 SNHLY, CDR2 FYNNEI. V lost 6 bases, J lost 4 bases, and 14 bases lay in between. The CDR3 length is 14 residues. CDR3 sequence: CASSGRTGPDTQYF. CDR3 DNA: TGTGCCAGCAGCGGGAGGACAGGGCCAGATACGCAGTATTTT.

The chain is built from TRBV10-2 and TRBJ2-1; TRBD2 might be the D (5 bases). The CDR3 loop spans 12 amino acids. Germline CDR1 reads WSHSY; CDR2 reads SAAADI. V was clipped by 8 bases and J by 0 bases, with 5 bases between them. The CDR3 sequence: CASGSSYNEQFF. CDR3 nucleotide sequence: TGCGCCAGCGGGAGCTCCTACAATGAGCAGTTCTTC.

The sample holds a few counts of this clonotype. The V gene is TRBV14, the J gene TRBJ2-3, with D tentatively TRBD2 (6 bases). The CDR3 is 16 amino acids. Trimming left V 0 bases short and J 4 bases short, with 14 bases between. Germline V lookup: CDR1 SGHDN, CDR2 FVKESK. CDR3 sequence: CASSQEVAGPADTQYF. CDR3 DNA: TGTGCCAGCAGCCAAGAAGTGGCGGGACCGGCAGATACGCAGTATTTT.

The rearrangement uses TRBV11-2 and TRBJ2-7, with D maybe TRBD2 (6 bases). Looked up from germline, CDR1 is SGHAT and CDR2 is FQNNGV. V shed 4 bases and J shed 3 bases, with 10 bases lying between them. The CDR3 sequence is 13 residues long. The CDR3 loop reads CASSYLSGYEQYF. The CDR3 DNA reads as TGTGCCAGCAGCTACCTTAGCGGCTACGAGCAGTACTTC.

V is TRBV24-1 and J is TRBJ1-5, with 8 positions matching TRBD1. CDR3 length equals 17 residues. Germline CDR1 KGHDR, CDR2 SFDVKD. V dropped 4 bases and J dropped 6; count of bases not matched to a gene: 13. CDR3 sequence reads: CATSDSRQGPLGQPQHF. CDR3 DNA sequence: TGTGCCACCAGTGACTCAAGACAGGGGCCCCTAGGTCAGCCCCAGCATTTT.

The rearrangement links TRBV12-3 or TRBV12-4 to TRBJ1-2, with D tentatively TRBD1 (6 bases). V dropped 6 bases and J dropped 4 bases, with 18 bases sitting between them. CDR3 size: 15 residues. CDR3 sequence: CASSLGTPGAYGYTF. The CDR3 nucleotides read TGTGCCAGCAGCCTAGGGACTCCGGGGGCCTATGGCTACACCTTC.

This clonotype was picked up many times. This chain links TRBV5-6 with TRBJ2-3; D uncertain. Trimming removed 0 bases at V and 2 bases at J, with 10 bases between. Germline V gene sequence: CDR1 SGHDT, CDR2 YYEEEE. The CDR3 is made up of 15 amino acids. CDR3 protein: CASSLAPTTTDTQYF. CDR3 nucleotide sequence: TGTGCCAGCAGCTTGGCACCCACAACCACAGATACGCAGTATTTT.

This clonotype was detected ten times or more. The chain recombines TRBV15 with TRBJ2-1; the match to TRBD1 covers 8 bases. With 0 bases clipped from V and 0 bases from J, the junction kept 16 bases outside the gene matches. This CDR3 comprises 21 residues. Germline V gene data show CDR1 as LNHNV and CDR2 as YYDKDF (reference sequence). The CDR3 reads CATSRDIPGQGVALSYNEQFF. CDR3 in DNA: TGTGCCACCAGCAGAGATATCCCAGGACAGGGTGTCGCCCTCTCCTACAATGAGCAGTTCTTC.

As regards this clonotype: A much larger clone lies one base from this, so it may be a read error. The chain has TRBV12-3 or TRBV12-4 and TRBJ2-2; maybe TRBD1 (5 bases). The CDR3 length is 15 residues. The CDR3 here is CAISLKPGWTGELFF. Here the CDR3 DNA reads TGTGCCATCAGTTTAAAGCCAGGGTGGACCGGGGAGCTGTTTTTT.

Many counts were recorded for this clonotype. The chain combines TRBV28 with TRBJ1-6, with 9 bases aligning to TRBD1. Germline trimming cut 6 bases from V and 14 bases from J; bases unmatched to any gene: 14. The germline V gene encodes CDR1 MDHEN and CDR2 SYDVKM. The CDR3 covers 15 residues. Here the CDR3 reads CASSPSGTGFMSLHF. In DNA form, the CDR3 reads TGTGCCAGCAGCCCCTCCGGGACAGGGTTTATGTCCCTCCACTTT.

This clonotype was detected ten times or more. The genes are TRBV20-1 and TRBJ2-7; tentatively, D is TRBD2 (6 bases). The CDR3 totals 11 residues. Trimming removed 6 bases from V and 3 bases from J, with 9 bases in between. The V gene's germline CDR1 is DFQATT and CDR2 SNEGSKA (reference sequence). CDR3 in amino acids: CSARGNYEQYF. CDR3 in DNA: TGCAGTGCCCGCGGGAACTACGAGCAGTACTTC.

The V call is TRBV20-1, the J call TRBJ2-4; D is ambiguous. Trimming took off 5 bases at V and 1 base at J, with 9 bases between the two ends. This CDR3 is built from 13 residues. Germline CDR1 is DFQATT and CDR2 is SNEGSKA (reference sequence). CDR3 in DNA: TGCAGTGCTCCCTCGGAGGCCAAAAACATTCAGTACTTC. This gives the protein CSAPSEAKNIQYF.

The chain links TRBV20-1 to TRBJ1-1; weak D call: TRBD1 (6 bases). V was cut by 0 bases and J by 2 bases, with 16 bases left in between. The CDR3 covers 16 residues. Germline assignment: CDR1 DFQATT and CDR2 SNEGSKA (reference sequence). CDR3 amino acids: CSARDPRGVGNTEAFF. In nucleotides, the CDR3 is TGCAGTGCTAGAGATCCCAGGGGAGTGGGAAACACTGAAGCTTTCTTT.

The chain carries TRBV6-5 and TRBJ2-7; 13 bases map to TRBD2. CDR1 is MNHEY and CDR2 is SVGAGI in the germline V gene. This CDR3 has 15 residues. V was clipped by 6 bases and J by 6 bases; unmatched bases: 8. The CDR3 reads CASRPPGLAGPEQYF. The CDR3 nucleotides read TGTGCCAGCAGACCGCCGGGACTAGCGGGACCCGAGCAGTACTTC.

In this sample, this clonotype turned up a few times. A much larger clone is a single base away; this may be a read error. The chain uses TRBV14 and TRBJ2-7, with TRBD2 matching over 8 bases. CDR1 is SGHDN and CDR2 is FVKESK in the germline V gene. The CDR3 consists of 16 residues. The CDR3 loop is CAGSQVTGGSSYEQYF. The CDR3 nucleotides read TGTGCCGGCAGCCAAGTAACGGGAGGGTCCTCCTACGAGCAGTACTTC.

This clonotype was found many times. This rearrangement joins TRBV4-1 to TRBJ1-6, with 8 nucleotides matching TRBD1. Germline CDR1 MGHRA, CDR2 YSYEKL. This CDR3 is built from 18 residues. The V segment lost 1 base and the J segment 7 bases; nucleotides outside the gene matches: 12. The CDR3, as DNA: TGCGCCAGCAGCCAAGTTGCGTTCGTCGACAGGGGAAATTCACCCCTCCACTTT. The encoded protein is CASSQVAFVDRGNSPLHF.

This clonotype came up many times. This chain joins TRBV7-2 and TRBJ2-3; D ambiguous. Germline CDR1 is SGHTA and CDR2 is FQGNSA. This CDR3 contains 16 residues. V lost 0 bases and J lost 4, with 14 bases in between. The CDR3 reads CASSLAGIGQADTQYF. CDR3 coding DNA: TGTGCCAGCAGCTTAGCGGGGATAGGTCAGGCAGATACGCAGTATTTT.

The V gene is TRBV4-2, the J gene TRBJ2-1, with unresolved D. The V end lost 0 bases, the J end lost 5 bases, and 17 bases lay between the germline ends. Germline V gene lookup returns CDR1 LGHNA and CDR2 YNFKEQ. The CDR3 covers 17 residues. The CDR3 DNA follows: TGTGCCAGCAGCCAAGACGCTGGTTTTAGGGCTAACAATGAGCAGTTCTTC. This codes for CASSQDAGFRANNEQFF.